This entry concerns a single TCR beta chain. These data are taken from a study of blood T cell repertoires in COVID-19. Here immunoSEQ multiplex PCR was the method, and the copy in TCRdb shows in-frame clones only, minus some. The repertoire holds about 160,000 clones, with 70% to 90% as singletons. Germline V gives CDR1 KGHSH, CDR2 LQKENI. The CDR3 totals 17 residues. V shed 4 bases and J 1 base; nucleotides not matched to a gene: 10. This TCR was recovered from a woman in her 50s who had recovered from COVID-19. The chain uses TRBV18 and TRBJ1-1; 9 bases line up with TRBD1. The sequenced material came from PBMCs or T cells enriched from blood (not recorded which). DNA of the CDR3: TGTGCCAGCTCACGGGAGAGGACAGGGGCCAAGAACACTGAAGCTTTCTTT. Amino acid sequence: CASSRERTGAKNTEAFF.